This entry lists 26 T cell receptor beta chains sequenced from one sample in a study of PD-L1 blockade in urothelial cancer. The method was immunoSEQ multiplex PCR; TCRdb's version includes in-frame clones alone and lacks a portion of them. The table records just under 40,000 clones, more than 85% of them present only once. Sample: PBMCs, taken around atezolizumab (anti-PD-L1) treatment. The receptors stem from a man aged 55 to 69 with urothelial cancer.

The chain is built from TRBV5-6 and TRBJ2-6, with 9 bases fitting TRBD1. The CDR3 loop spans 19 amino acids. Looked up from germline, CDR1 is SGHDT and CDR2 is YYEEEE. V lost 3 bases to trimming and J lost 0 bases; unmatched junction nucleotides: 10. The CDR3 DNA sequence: TGTGCCAGCAGCTCGATCCGGACAGGGGCTACCTCTGGGGCCAACGTCCTGACTTTC. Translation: CASSSIRTGATSGANVLTF.

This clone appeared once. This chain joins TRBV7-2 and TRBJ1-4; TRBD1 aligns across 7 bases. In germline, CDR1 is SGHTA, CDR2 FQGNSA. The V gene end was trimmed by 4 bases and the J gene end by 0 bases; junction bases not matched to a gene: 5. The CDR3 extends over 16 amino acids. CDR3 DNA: TGTGCCAGCAGCTGGGGACAGCCGTCAACTAATGAAAAACTGTTTTTT. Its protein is CASSWGQPSTNEKLFF.

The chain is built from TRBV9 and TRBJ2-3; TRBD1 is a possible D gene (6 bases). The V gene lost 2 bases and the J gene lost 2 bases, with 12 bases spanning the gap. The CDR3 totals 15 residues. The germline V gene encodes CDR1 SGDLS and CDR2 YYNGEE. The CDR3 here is CASSVTGFFTDTQYF. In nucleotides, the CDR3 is TGTGCCAGCAGCGTTACAGGGTTTTTCACAGATACGCAGTATTTT. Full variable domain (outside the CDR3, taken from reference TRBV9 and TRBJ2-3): DSGVTQTPKHLITATGQRVTLRCSPRSGDLSVYWYQQSLDQGLQFLIQYYNGEERAKGNILERFSAQQFPDLHSELNLSSLELGDSALYFCASSVTGFFTDTQYFGPGTRLTVL.

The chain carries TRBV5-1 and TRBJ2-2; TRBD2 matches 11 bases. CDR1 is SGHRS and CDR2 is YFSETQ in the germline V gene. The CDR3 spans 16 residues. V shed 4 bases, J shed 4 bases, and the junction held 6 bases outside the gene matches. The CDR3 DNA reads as TGCGCCAGCAGCCCGACTAGCGGGGCGGCCACCGGGGAGCTGTTTTTT. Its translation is CASSPTSGAATGELFF.

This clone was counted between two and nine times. The CDR3 DNA sequence: TGTGCCAGCAGTTTACAGGGGCTCCTTGGCTACACCTTC. Protein product: CASSLQGLLGYTF. The V call is TRBV11-2, the J call TRBJ1-2, with 7 bases identical to TRBD1. The V gene's germline CDR1 is SGHAT and CDR2 FQNNGV. The CDR3 totals 13 residues. V shed 6 bases, J shed 7 bases, and the junction held 8 bases outside the gene matches.

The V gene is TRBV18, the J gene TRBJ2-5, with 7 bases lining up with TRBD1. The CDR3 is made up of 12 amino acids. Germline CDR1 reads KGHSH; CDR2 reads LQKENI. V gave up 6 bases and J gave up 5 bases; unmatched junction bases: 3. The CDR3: CASSTGSETQYF. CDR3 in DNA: TGTGCCAGCTCGACAGGGTCTGAGACCCAGTACTTC.

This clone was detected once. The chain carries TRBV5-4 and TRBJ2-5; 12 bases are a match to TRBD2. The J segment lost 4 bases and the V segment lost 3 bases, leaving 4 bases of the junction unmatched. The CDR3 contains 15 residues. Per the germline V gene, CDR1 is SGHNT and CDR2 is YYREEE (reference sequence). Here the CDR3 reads CASSWTSGDRETQYF. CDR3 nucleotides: TGTGCCAGCAGCTGGACTAGCGGGGATAGAGAGACCCAGTACTTC.

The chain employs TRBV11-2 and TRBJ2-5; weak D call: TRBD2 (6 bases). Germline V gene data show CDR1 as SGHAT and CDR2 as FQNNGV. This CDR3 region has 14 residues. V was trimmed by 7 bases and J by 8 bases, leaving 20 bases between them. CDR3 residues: CASNSLRDGGTQYF. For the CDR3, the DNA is TGTGCCAGCAACTCCCTCCGGGACGGGGGAACCCAGTACTTC.

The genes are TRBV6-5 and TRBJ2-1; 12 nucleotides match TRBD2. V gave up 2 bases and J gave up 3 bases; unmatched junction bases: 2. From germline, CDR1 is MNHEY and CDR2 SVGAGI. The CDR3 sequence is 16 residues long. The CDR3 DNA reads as TGTGCCAGCAGTTACACTAGCGGGAGGAACTACAATGAGCAGTTCTTC. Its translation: CASSYTSGRNYNEQFF.

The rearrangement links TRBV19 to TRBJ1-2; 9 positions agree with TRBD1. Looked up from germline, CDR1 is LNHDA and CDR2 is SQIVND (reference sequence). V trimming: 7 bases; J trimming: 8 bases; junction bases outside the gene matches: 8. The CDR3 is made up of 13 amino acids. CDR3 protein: CASTPQGAGGYTF. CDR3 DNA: TGTGCCAGTACCCCACAGGGGGCTGGGGGCTACACCTTC. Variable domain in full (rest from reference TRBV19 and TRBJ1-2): DGGITQSPKYLFRKEGQNVTLSCEQNLNHDAMYWYRQDPGQGLRLIYYSQIVNDFQKGDIAEGYSVSREKKESFPLTVTSAQKNPTAFYLCASTPQGAGGYTFGSGTRLTVV.

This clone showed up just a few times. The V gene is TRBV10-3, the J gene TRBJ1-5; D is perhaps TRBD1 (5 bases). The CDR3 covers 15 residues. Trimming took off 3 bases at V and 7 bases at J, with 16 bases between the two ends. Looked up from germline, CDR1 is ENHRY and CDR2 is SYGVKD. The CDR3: CAISDPTVSTQPQHF. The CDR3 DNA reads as TGTGCCATCAGTGACCCGACAGTATCCACCCAGCCCCAGCATTTT.

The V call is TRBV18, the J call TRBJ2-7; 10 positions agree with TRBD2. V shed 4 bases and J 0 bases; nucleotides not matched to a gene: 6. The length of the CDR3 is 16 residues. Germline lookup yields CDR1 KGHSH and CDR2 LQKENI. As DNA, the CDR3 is TGTGCCAGCTCACTGAGACTAGCGGGCAACTCCTACGAGCAGTACTTC. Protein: CASSLRLAGNSYEQYF.

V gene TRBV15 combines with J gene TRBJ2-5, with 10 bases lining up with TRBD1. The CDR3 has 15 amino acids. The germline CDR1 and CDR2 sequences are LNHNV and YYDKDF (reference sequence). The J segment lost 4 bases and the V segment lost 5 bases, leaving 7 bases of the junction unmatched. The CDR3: CATSGGDRGGETQYF. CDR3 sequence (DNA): TGTGCCACCAGCGGGGGGGACAGGGGAGGAGAGACCCAGTACTTC.

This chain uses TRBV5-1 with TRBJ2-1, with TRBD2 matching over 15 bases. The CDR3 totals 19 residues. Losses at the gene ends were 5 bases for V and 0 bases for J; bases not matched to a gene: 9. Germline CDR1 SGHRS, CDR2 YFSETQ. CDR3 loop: CASSALGLAGGSSYNEQFF. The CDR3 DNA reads TGCGCCAGCAGTGCCCTGGGACTAGCGGGAGGCAGCTCCTACAATGAGCAGTTCTTC.

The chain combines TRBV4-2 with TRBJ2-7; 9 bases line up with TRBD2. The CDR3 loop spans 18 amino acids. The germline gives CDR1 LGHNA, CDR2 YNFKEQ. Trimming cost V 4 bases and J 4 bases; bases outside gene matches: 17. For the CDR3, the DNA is TGTGCCAGCAGCCCCGTTGGGGGGGCGGGGGGGGGCTCGTACGAGCAGTACTTC. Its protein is CASSPVGGAGGGSYEQYF.

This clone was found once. CDR3 sequence: CSATNPTDTQYF. The CDR3 bases are TGCAGCGCGACTAACCCCACAGATACGCAGTATTTT. The chain has TRBV29-1 and TRBJ2-3; D possibly corresponds to TRBD2 (5 bases). The germline V and J ends were trimmed by 7 bases and 2 bases, with 10 bases remaining between them. CDR1 and CDR2 (germline): SQVTM, ANQGSEA. The CDR3 loop spans 12 amino acids.

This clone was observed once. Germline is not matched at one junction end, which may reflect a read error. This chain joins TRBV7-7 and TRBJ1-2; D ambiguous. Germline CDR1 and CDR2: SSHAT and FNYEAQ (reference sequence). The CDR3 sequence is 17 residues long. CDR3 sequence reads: CASSPGSTFLLGYGYTF. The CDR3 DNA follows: TGTGCTAGCAGCCCCGGGTCTACCTTCCTCCTAGGTTATGGCTACACCTTC.

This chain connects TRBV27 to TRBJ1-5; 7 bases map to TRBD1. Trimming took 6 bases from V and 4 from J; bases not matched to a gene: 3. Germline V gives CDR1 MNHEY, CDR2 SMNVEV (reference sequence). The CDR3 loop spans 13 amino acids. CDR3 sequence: CASRRDRNQPQHF. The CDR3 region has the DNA TGTGCCAGCAGGCGGGACAGAAATCAGCCCCAGCATTTT.

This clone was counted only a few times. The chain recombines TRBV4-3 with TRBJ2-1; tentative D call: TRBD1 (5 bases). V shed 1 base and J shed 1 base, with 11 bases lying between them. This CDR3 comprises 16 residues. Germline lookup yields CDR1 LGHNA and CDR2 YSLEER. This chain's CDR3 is CASSQAAQGSYNEQFF. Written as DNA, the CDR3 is TGCGCCAGCAGCCAAGCGGCCCAGGGATCCTACAATGAGCAGTTCTTC.

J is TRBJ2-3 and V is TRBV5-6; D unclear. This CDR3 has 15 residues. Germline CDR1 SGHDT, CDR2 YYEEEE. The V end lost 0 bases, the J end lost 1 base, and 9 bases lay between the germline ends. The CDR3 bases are TGTGCCAGCAGCTTGGGCCGGGTTCGCACAGATACGCAGTATTTT. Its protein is CASSLGRVRTDTQYF.

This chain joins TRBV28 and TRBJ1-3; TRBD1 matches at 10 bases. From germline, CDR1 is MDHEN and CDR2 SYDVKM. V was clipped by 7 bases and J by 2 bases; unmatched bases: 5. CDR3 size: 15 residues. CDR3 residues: CASTPGTGAGNTIYF. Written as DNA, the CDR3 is TGTGCCAGCACCCCCGGGACAGGGGCTGGAAACACCATATATTTT.

CDR3 sequence: CASSLVGDSVYEQYF. The CDR3, as DNA: TGCGCCAGCAGCTTGGTTGGGGACAGCGTGTACGAGCAGTACTTC. The chain carries TRBV5-1 and TRBJ2-7; TRBD1 agrees at 7 bases. The CDR3 consists of 15 residues. Looked up from germline, CDR1 is SGHRS and CDR2 is YFSETQ. Trimming cost V 0 bases and J 4 bases; bases outside gene matches: 7.

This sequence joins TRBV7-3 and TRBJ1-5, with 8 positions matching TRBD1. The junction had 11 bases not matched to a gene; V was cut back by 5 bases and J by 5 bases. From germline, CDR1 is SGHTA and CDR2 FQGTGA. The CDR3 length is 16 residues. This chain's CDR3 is CASSPLWDRRYQPQHF. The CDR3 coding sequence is TGTGCCAGCAGCCCATTGTGGGACAGGCGCTATCAGCCCCAGCATTTT.

CDR3 DNA: TGTGCCAGCAGCCCGGGGGGGGGTGCAACTAATGAAAAACTGTTTTTT. Translated: CASSPGGGATNEKLFF. The V call is TRBV7-9, the J call TRBJ1-4, with a weak D call TRBD1 (5 bases). The CDR3 has 16 amino acids. Per germline, CDR1 SEHNR and CDR2 FQNEAQ (reference sequence). The ends were cut back, 5 bases at V and 0 bases at J, with 13 bases in the middle.

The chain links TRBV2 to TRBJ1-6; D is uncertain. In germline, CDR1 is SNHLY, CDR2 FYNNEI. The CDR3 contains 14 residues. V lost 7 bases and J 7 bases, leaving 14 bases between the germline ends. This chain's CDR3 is CASTSETGNSPLHF. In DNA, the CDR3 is TGTGCCAGCACCTCCGAGACCGGGAATTCACCCCTCCACTTT.

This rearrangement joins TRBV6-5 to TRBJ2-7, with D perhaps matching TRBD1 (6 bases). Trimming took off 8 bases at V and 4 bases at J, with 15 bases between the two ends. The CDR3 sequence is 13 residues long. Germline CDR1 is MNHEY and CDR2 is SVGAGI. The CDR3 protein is CASRPGTNYEQYF. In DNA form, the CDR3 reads TGTGCCAGCCGCCCCGGGACAAATTACGAGCAGTACTTC.